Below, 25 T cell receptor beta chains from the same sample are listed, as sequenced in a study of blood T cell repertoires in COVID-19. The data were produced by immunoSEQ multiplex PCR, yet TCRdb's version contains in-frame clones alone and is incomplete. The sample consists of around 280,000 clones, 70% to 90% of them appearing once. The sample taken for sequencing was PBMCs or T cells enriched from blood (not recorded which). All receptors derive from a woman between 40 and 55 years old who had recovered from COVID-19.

CDR3 region: CASSQDSGGYNYGYTF. The DNA for the CDR3 is TGTGCCAGCAGCCAAGACTCGGGGGGGTATAACTATGGCTACACCTTC. The chain employs TRBV3-1 (or the pseudogene TRBV3-2) and TRBJ1-2, with D maybe TRBD1 (5 bases). This CDR3 comprises 16 residues. CDR1 and CDR2 (germline): LGHDT, YNNKEL (reference sequence). Trimming took 0 bases from V and 1 from J, leaving 12 bases between them.

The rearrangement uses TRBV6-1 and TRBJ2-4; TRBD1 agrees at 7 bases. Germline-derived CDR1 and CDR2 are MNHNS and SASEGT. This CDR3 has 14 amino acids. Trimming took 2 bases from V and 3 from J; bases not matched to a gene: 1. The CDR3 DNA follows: TGTGCCAGCAGTGAATCAGGGGGCAAAAACATTCAGTACTTC. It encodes CASSESGGKNIQYF.

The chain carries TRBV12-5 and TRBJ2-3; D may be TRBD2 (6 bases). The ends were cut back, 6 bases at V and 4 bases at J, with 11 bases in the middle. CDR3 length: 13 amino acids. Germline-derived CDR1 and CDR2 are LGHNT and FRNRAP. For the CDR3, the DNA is TGTGCTAGTGGACGCGGGATCTCAGATACGCAGTATTTT. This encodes CASGRGISDTQYF.

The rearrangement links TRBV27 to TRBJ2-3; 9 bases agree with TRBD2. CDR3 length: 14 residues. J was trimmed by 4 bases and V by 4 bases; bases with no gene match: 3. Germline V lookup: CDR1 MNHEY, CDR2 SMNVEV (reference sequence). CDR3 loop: CASSSSGIADTQYF. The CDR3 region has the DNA TGTGCCAGCAGTTCTAGCGGGATAGCAGATACGCAGTATTTT.

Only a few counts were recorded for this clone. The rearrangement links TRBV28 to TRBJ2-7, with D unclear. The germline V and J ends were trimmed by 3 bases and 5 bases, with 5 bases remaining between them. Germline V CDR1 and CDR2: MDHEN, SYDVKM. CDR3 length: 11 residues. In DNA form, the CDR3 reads TGTGCCAGCAGTTTTATCCACGAGCAGTACTTC. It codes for CASSFIHEQYF.

In DNA form, the CDR3 reads TGCGCCAGCGTCCTGACAGGGGGCAATCAGCCCCAGCATTTT. Its translation: CASVLTGGNQPQHF. This sequence joins TRBV10-1 and TRBJ1-5, with 8 bases aligning to TRBD1. Trimming at V came to 8 bases and at J to 2 bases, leaving 5 bases not matched to a gene. The CDR3 is 14 amino acids. Germline V lookup: CDR1 WNHNN, CDR2 SYGVQD (reference sequence).

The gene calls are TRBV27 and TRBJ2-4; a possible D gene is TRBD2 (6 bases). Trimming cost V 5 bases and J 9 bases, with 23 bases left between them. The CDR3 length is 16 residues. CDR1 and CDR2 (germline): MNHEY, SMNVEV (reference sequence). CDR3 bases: TGTGCCAGCAGTCTCCAAGCAGGAGGTTTGGGGGGCATTCAGTACTTC. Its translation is CASSLQAGGLGGIQYF.

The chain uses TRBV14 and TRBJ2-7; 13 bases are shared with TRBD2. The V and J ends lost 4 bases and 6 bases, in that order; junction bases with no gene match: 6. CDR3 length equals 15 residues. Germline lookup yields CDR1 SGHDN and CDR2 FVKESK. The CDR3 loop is CASSLTSGRAVEQYF. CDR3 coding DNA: TGTGCCAGCAGCCTCACTAGCGGGAGGGCGGTCGAGCAGTACTTC. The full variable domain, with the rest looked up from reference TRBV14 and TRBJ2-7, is EAGVTQFPSHSVIEKGQTVTLRCDPISGHDNLYWYRRVMGKEIKFLLHFVKESKQDESGMPNNRFLAERTGGTYSTLKVQPAELEDSGVYFCASSLTSGRAVEQYFGPGTRLTVT.

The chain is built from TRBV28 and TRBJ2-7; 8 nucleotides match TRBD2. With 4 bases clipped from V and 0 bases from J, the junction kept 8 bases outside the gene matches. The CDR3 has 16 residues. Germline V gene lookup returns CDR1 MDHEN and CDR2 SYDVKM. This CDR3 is CASSSGSAGVSYEQYF. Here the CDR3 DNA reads TGTGCCAGCAGTTCCGGATCAGCGGGAGTCTCCTACGAGCAGTACTTC.

The DNA for the CDR3 is TGTGCCAGCTCACTCTTGGACAGCTACGAGCAGTACTTC. This translates into CASSLLDSYEQYF. The chain joins TRBV18 to TRBJ2-7, with D possibly TRBD1 on 6 matching bases. CDR1 is KGHSH and CDR2 is LQKENI in the germline V gene. The ends were cut back, 4 bases at V and 3 bases at J, with 10 bases in the middle. This CDR3 region has 13 residues.

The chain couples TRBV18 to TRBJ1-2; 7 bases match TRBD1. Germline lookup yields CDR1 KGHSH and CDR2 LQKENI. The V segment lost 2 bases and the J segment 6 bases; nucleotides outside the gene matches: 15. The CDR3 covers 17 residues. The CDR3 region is CASSPIQSGGHVHGYTF. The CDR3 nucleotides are TGTGCCAGCTCACCAATCCAATCAGGGGGACACGTCCATGGCTACACCTTC. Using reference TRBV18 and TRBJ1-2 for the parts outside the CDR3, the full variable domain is NAGVMQNPRHLVRRRGQEARLRCSPMKGHSHVYWYRQLPEEGLKFMVYLQKENIIDESGMPKERFSAEFPKEGPSILRIQQVVRGDSAAYFCASSPIQSGGHVHGYTFGSGTRLTVV.

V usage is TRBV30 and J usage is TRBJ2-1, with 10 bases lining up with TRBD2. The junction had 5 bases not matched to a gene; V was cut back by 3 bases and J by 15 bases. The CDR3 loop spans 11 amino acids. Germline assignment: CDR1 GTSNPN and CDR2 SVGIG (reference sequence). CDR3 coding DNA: TGTGCCTGGAGAAGCGGGAGGGCTCTGTTCTTC. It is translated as CAWRSGRALFF.

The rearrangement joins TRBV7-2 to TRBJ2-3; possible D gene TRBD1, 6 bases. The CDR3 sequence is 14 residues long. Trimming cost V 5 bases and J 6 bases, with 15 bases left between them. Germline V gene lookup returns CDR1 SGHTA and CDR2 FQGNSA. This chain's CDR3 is CASSLRTQGDTQYF. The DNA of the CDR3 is TGTGCCAGCAGCCTCCGGACGCAGGGGGATACGCAGTATTTT.

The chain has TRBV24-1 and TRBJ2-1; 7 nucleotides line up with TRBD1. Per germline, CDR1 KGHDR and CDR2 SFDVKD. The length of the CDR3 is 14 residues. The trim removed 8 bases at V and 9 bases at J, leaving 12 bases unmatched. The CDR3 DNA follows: TGTGCCACCACCGAGACAGGGCGTCTGAGTGAGCAGTTCTTC. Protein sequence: CATTETGRLSEQFF.

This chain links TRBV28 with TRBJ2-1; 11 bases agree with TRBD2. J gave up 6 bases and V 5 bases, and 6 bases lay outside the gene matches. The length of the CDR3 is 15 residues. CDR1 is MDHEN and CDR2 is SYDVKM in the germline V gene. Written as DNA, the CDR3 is TGTGCCAGCAGTGTAGCGGGAGGGCCGCGCAATGAGCAGTTCTTC. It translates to CASSVAGGPRNEQFF.

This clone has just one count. The CDR3 region has the DNA TGCGCCAGCAGCCAAGAACGTCAGGCTTACAATGAGCAGTTCTTC. Protein product: CASSQERQAYNEQFF. This chain connects TRBV4-3 to TRBJ2-1, with D hard to call. This CDR3 is built from 15 residues. Deletions cut 0 bases from V and 4 bases from J, with 10 bases between. From germline, CDR1 is LGHNA and CDR2 YSLEER.

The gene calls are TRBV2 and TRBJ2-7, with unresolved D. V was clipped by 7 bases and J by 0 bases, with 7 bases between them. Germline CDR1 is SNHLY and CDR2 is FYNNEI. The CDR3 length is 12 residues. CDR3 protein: CASKNNSYEQYF. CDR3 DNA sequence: TGTGCCAGCAAAAACAACTCCTACGAGCAGTACTTC. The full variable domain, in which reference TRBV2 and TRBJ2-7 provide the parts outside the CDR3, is EPEVTQTPSHQVTQMGQEVILRCVPISNHLYFYWYRQILGQKVEFLVSFYNNEISEKSEIFDDQFSVERPDGSNFTLKIRSTKLEDSAMYFCASKNNSYEQYFGPGTRLTVT.

CDR3 DNA sequence: TGCGCCAGCACCCCGAGCAGGGTTTCCTATGGCTACACCTTC. Protein sequence: CASTPSRVSYGYTF. This sequence joins TRBV5-1 and TRBJ1-2; D may be TRBD1 (5 bases). This CDR3 spans 14 amino acids. The germline V and J ends were trimmed by 6 bases and 4 bases, with 16 bases remaining between them. Per germline, CDR1 SGHRS and CDR2 YFSETQ.

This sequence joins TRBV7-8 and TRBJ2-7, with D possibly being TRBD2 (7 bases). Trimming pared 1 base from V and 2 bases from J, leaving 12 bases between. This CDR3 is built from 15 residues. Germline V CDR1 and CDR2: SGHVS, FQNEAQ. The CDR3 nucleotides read TGTGCCAGCAGCTTAGTGGGAGGGACAACCTACGAGCAGTACTTC. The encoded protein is CASSLVGGTTYEQYF.

CDR3 region: CASSQTASGLYTGELFF. CDR3 sequence (DNA): TGTGCCAGCAGCCAAACAGCTAGCGGGCTGTACACCGGGGAGCTGTTTTTT. This rearrangement joins TRBV4-2 to TRBJ2-2; 8 bases are shared with TRBD2. The germline CDR1 and CDR2 sequences are LGHNA and YNFKEQ. V dropped 2 bases and J dropped 3; count of bases not matched to a gene: 8. The CDR3 sequence is 17 residues long.

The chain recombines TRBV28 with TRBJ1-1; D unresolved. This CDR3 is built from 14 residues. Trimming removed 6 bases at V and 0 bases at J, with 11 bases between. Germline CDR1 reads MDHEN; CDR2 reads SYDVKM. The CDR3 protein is CASSQWALNTEAFF. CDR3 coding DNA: TGTGCCAGCAGCCAATGGGCCTTGAACACTGAAGCTTTCTTT.

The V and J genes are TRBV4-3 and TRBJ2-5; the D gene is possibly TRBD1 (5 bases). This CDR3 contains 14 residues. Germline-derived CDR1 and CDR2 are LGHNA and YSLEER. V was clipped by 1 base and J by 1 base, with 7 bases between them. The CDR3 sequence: CASSQAQGQETQYF. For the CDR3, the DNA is TGCGCCAGCAGCCAAGCCCAGGGCCAAGAGACCCAGTACTTC.

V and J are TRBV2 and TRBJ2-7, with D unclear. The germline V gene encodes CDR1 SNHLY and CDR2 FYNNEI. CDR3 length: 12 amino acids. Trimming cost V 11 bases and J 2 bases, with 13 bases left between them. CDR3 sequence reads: CASAGGTYEQYF. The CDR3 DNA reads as TGTGCCTCCGCCGGCGGAACCTACGAGCAGTACTTC.

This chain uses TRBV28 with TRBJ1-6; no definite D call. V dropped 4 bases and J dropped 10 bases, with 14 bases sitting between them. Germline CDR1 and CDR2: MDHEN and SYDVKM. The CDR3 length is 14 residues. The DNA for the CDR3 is TGTGCCAGCAGTTCGGCGGGCTTCGTCTCACCCCTCCACTTT. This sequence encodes CASSSAGFVSPLHF.

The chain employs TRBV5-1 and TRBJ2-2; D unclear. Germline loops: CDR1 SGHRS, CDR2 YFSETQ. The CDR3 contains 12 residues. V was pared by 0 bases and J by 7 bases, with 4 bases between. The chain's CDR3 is CASSLVGGELFF. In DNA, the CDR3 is TGCGCCAGCAGCTTGGTCGGCGGGGAGCTGTTTTTT.